The clone carrying this T cell receptor (beta chain) was seen many times. Its antigen remains unidentified. The sample is drawn from a study of identical twins. Germline V gives CDR1 SEHNR, CDR2 FQNEAQ (reference sequence). Deletions cut 1 base from V and 6 bases from J, with 14 bases between. The CDR3 has 15 amino acids. TCRdb re-analysed the 5' RACE reads in MiXCR, keeping a single row per CDR3 protein. The sample contains some 730,000 distinct CDR3 sequences, 18% of which appear only once. Study-wide results and limits: Excess sharing by twins proved weaker in beta out-of-frame sequences.

Another study also made use of these data, one on T cells expressing NK-cell markers. That investigation notes: The TCR beta repertoires were obtained from sorted CD3+CD56+NKG2C+, CD3+CD56+NKG2C- and CD3+CD56-NKG2C+ T cells. Among eight sequenced donors, seven carried HCMV seropositivity while one was seronegative. Unclear, still, was the HCMV specificity of the expanded NKG2C+ T cell clones.

The chain has TRBV7-9 and TRBJ2-3; D possibly corresponds to TRBD2 (7 bases). The sample was PBMCs. The receptor comes from a woman between 18 and 30 years old in good health. The CDR3 coding sequence is TGTGCCAGCAGCTTAGGTGGGGGGGCACGCGATACGCAGTATTTT. Its translation is CASSLGGGARDTQYF.